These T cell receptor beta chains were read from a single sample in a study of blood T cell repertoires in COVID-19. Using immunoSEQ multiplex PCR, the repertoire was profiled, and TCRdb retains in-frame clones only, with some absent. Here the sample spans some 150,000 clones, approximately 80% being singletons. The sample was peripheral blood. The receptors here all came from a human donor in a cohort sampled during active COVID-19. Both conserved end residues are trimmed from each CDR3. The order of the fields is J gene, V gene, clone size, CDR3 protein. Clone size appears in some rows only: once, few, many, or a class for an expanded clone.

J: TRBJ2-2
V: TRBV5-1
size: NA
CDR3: ASSLTGTSNTGELF

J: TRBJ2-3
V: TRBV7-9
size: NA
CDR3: ASSSGLNPTDTQY

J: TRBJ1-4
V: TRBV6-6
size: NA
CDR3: ASSTNPGQGAEKLF

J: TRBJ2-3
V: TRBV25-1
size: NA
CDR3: ASSEYRGSTDTQY

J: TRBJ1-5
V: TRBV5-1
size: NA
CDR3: ASSPLGGGNQPQH

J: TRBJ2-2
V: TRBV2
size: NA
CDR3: ASLGTGGPGELF

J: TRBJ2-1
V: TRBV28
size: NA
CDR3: ASNPSGRDHNEQF

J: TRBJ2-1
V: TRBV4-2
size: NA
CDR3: ASSQEGRGEGNEQF

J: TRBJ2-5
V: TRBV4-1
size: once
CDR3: ASSRTGQETQY

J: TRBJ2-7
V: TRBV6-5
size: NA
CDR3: ASSSPDRGRWEQY

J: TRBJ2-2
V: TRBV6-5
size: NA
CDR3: ASKMTGGTGELF

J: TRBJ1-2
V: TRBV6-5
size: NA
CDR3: ASSYGTNYGYT

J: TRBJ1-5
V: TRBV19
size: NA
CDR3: ASSMRGSQPQH

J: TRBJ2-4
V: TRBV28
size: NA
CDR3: ASSPLGTGENIQY

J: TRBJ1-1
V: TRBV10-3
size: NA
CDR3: AISFTGASAEAF

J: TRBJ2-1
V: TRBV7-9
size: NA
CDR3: ASRGQGRVREQF

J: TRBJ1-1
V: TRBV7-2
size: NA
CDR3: ASSPRTGRGRTEAF

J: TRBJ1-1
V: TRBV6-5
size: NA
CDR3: ASRLDRDTEAF

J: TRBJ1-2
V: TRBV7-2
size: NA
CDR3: ASSAGQGYGYT

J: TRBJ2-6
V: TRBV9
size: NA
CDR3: ASSANRPSGANVLT

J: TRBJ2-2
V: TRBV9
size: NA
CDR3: ASSASRTRSSNTGELF

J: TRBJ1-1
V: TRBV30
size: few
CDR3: AWLGRANTEAF

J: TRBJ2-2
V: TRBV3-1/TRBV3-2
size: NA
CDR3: ASSHTFTGELF

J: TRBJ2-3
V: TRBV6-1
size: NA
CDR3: ASSDADRYTDTQY

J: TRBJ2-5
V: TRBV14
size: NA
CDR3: ASSQERGQGAWETQY

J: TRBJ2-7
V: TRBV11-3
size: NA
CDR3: ASSLGGKGYEQY

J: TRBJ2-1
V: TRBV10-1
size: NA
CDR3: ASSESRVSSYNEQF

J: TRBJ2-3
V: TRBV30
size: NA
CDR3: AWKTGVSTDTQY

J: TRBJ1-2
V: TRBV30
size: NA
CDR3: AWTDRDYGYT

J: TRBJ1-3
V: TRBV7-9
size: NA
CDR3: ASSPPRGLSGNTIY

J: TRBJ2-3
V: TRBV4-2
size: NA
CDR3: ASSPGGTSGRDTQY

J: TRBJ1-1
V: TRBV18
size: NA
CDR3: ASSPGQKNTEAF

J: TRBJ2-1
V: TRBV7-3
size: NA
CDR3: ASSLSGQILEQF

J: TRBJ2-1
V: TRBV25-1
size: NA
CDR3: ASTKGTSSGLDNEQF

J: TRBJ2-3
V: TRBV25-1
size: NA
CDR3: ASSRGQVPVTDTQY

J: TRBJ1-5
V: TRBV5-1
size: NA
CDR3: ASSYRVGSQPQH

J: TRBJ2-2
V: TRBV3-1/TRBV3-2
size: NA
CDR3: ASSQDSGRSLTGELF

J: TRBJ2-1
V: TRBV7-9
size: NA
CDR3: ASSLDRGQF

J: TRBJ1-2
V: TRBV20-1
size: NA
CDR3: SASGSRRSHGYT

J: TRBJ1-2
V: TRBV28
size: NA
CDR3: ASSGDRGGANYGYT

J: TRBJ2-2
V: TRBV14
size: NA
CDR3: ASSPGFSTGELF

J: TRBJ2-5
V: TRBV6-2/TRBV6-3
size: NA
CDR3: ASSTQGMGTQY